This T cell receptor (beta chain) was retrieved from a study of OX40 agonist ivuxolimab in advanced cancers. Study at large: Among those treated, three patients had partial responses, one with hepatocellular carcinoma and two with cutaneous melanoma.

For this clone: What it recognizes is unknown. At one end the junction does not follow the germline gene, possibly because of a read error.

Clones were read by immunoSEQ multiplex PCR, and TCRdb kept only the in-frame ones, dropping some. The table has roughly 63,000 clones, roughly 86% seen once; the top ten hold approximately 2.1%. Findings and caveats of the study: Specificity for antigen went undetermined in the expanded peripheral T cells.

The sequence was collected from an adult with an advanced solid tumor such as melanoma, head and neck, liver or kidney cancer. The source was CD4+ or CD8+ T cells sorted from blood, collected in a trial of the OX40 agonist ivuxolimab.

CDR3 in amino acids: CASGGGGSMTGTQYF. CDR3 nucleotide sequence: TGTGCCAGCGGGGGGGGTGGTTCGATGACAGGTACGCAGTATTTT. The chain couples TRBV6-1 to TRBJ2-3; D is perhaps TRBD2 (7 bases). CDR3 length: 15 residues. Germline V gene data show CDR1 as MNHNS and CDR2 as SASEGT.